These T cell receptor beta chains were read from a single sample in a study of blood T cell repertoires in COVID-19. Data came from immunoSEQ multiplex PCR; TCRdb stores just in-frame clones and leaves some out. Of 70,000 or so clones listed, 70% to 85% are singletons. Sequenced material: peripheral blood. These receptors came from a woman between 70 and 85 years old with acute or convalescent COVID-19. Each CDR3 is given with its conserved first and last residue. The D gene is left open where the match is weak. The listing skips clone size in some rows; elsewhere it reads once, few, many or a size class.

D gene	V gene	clone size	J gene	CDR3 protein	CDR3 DNA
.	TRBV29-1	.	TRBJ1-2	CSVATKGGDSSYTF	TGCAGCGTTGCCACCAAGGGGGGGGACTCCAGCTACACCTTC
TRBD1	TRBV3-1/TRBV3-2	.	TRBJ1-2	CASSAEWTGKGYTF	TGTGCCAGCAGCGCCGAATGGACAGGGAAAGGCTACACCTTC
TRBD2	TRBV7-6	.	TRBJ2-3	CASSLGAAGGTDTQYF	TGTGCCAGCAGCTTAGGGGCAGCGGGAGGCACAGATACGCAGTATTTT
TRBD1	TRBV6-1	.	TRBJ1-6	CASSEALAGTANSPLHF	TGTGCCAGCAGTGAAGCCCTGGCCGGGACAGCAAATTCACCCCTCCACTTT
TRBD2	TRBV18	.	TRBJ2-1	CASSLYRQASGMIWNEQFF	TGTGCCAGCTCCCTCTACCGACAGGCTAGCGGGATGATTTGGAATGAGCAGTTCTTC
.	TRBV13	.	TRBJ1-3	CASSPPGRPGNTIYF	TGTGCCAGCAGCCCTCCCGGGAGGCCGGGAAACACCATATATTTT
TRBD1	TRBV5-5	.	TRBJ2-3	CASSSGQGSNTQYF	TGTGCCAGCAGCTCGGGACAGGGCAGTAATACGCAGTATTTT
TRBD2	TRBV3-1/TRBV3-2	.	TRBJ2-3	CASSQRTSGTDTQYF	TGTGCCAGCAGCCAACGGACTAGTGGCACAGATACGCAGTATTTT
.	TRBV18	.	TRBJ2-1	CASSLDHGGEQFF	TGTGCCAGCTCCCTCGATCATGGCGGGGAGCAGTTCTTC
.	TRBV28	.	TRBJ2-2	CASSLSGIQTHGELFF	TGTGCCAGCAGTTTGTCGGGAATCCAAACCCACGGGGAGCTGTTTTTT
.	TRBV6-2/TRBV6-3	few	TRBJ2-1	CASSLIGGTYNEQFF	TGTGCCAGCAGCCTGATCGGGGGTACCTACAATGAGCAGTTCTTC
.	TRBV27	.	TRBJ1-6	CASSLMRSPLHF	TGTGCCAGCAGTTTAATGCGTTCACCCCTCCACTTT
TRBD1	TRBV5-4	.	TRBJ1-2	CASSRSGGNYGYTF	TGTGCCAGCAGCAGGTCAGGGGGCAACTATGGCTACACCTTC
TRBD1	TRBV30	.	TRBJ1-2	CAWNDRGNGYTF	TGTGCCTGGAACGACAGGGGGAATGGCTACACCTTC
.	TRBV12-3/TRBV12-4	.	TRBJ2-3	CASSQETDTQYF	TGTGCCAGCAGCCAAGAGACAGATACGCAGTATTTT
.	TRBV21-1	.	TRBJ1-3	CASSKNLQETGGENTIYF	TGTGCCAGCAGCAAAAACCTCCAAGAGACAGGGGGCGAGAACACCATATATTTT